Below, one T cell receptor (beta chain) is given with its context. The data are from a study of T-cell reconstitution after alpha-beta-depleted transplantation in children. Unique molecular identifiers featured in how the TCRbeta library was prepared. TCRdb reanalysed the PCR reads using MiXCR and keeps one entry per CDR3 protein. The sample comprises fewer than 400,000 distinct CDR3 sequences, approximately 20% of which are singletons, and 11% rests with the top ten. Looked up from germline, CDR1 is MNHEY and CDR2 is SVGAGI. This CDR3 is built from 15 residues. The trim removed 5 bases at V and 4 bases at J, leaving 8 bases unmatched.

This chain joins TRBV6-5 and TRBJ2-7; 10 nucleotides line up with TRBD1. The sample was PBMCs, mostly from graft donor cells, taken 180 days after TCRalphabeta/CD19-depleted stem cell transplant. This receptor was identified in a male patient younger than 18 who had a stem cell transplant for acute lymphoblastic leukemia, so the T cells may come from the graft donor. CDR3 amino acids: CASSNLDRGSYEQYF. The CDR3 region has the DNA TGTGCCAGCAGTAACTTGGACAGGGGGAGTTACGAGCAGTACTTC.